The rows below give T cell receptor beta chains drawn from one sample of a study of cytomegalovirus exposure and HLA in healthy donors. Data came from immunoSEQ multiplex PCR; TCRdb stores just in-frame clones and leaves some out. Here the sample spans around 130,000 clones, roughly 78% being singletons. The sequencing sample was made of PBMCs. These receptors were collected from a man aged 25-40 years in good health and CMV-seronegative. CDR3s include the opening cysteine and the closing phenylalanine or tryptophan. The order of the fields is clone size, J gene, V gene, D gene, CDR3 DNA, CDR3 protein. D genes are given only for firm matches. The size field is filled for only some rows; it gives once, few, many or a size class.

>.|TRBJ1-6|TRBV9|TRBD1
TGTGCCAGCAGCGGAGCAGGGGGCCTCGGTTGGACCCTCCACTTT
CASSGAGGLGWTLHF
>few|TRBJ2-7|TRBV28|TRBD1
TGTGCCAGCAGTTTGGGACAGGCCCTATACTCCTACGAGCAGTACTTC
CASSLGQALYSYEQYF
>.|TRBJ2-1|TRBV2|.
TGTGCCAGCAGACAGAACAATGAGCAGTTCTTC
CASRQNNEQFF
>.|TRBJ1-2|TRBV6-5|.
TGTGCCAGCAGCCTGACCCTCCTTGGGGCTTCGGGCTACACCTTC
CASSLTLLGASGYTF
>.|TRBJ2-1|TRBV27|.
TGTGCCAGCAGTTTAACGGGTACTTCCTACAATGAGCAGTTCTTC
CASSLTGTSYNEQFF
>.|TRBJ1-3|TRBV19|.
TGTGCCAGTAGTATCCGGGGAAACACCATATATTTT
CASSIRGNTIYF
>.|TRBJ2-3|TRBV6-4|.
TGTGCCAGCAGTGACGAGGCCTATAGCACAGATACGCAGTATTTT
CASSDEAYSTDTQYF
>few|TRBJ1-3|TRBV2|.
TGTGCCAGCAGTGAAGCGGGGGGTTACGGAAACACCATATATTTT
CASSEAGGYGNTIYF
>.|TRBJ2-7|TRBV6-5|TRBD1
TGTGCCAGCAGCCCGGGACAGGGGATCGCCGAGCAGTACTTC
CASSPGQGIAEQYF
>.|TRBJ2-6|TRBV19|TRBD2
TGTGCCAGTAGTAGCCCGGGACTATCTGGGGCCAACGTCCTGACTTTC
CASSSPGLSGANVLTF
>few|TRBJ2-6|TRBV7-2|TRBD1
TGTGCCAGCAGCTTGGACAGGGCTGGGGCCAACGTCCTGACTTTC
CASSLDRAGANVLTF
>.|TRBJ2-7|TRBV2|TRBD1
TGTGCCAGCAGTGGGGACAAAGGGACAGTGCAGTACTTC
CASSGDKGTVQYF
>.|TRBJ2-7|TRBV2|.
TGTGCCAGCAGCTTCAGGGAGGACCTCGAGCAGTACTTC
CASSFREDLEQYF
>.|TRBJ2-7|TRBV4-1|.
TGCGCCAGCAGCCAAGTGATTGGCGAGGGCGGTCCCTACGAGCAGTACTTC
CASSQVIGEGGPYEQYF
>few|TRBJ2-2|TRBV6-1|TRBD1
TGTGCCAGCAGTCCCGGGGACAGGGACACCGGGGAGCTGTTTTTT
CASSPGDRDTGELFF
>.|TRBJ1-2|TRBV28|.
TGTGCCAGCAGGACACCCCAAGGTGGCTACACCTTC
CASRTPQGGYTF
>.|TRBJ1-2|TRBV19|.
TGTGCCAGTAGTATGGAAACAGGGTACACCTTC
CASSMETGYTF
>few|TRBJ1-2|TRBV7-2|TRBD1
TGTGCCAGCAGCTTAGAGGGGGGACAGGGAGGTAGGAGCTACACCTTC
CASSLEGGQGGRSYTF
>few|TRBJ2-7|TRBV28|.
TGTGCCAGCAGTTTCCGGGACACCAGAATGACCTACGAGCAGTACTTC
CASSFRDTRMTYEQYF
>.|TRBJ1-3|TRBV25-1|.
TGTGCCAGCAGTGAATCAACCGGGTCTGGAAACACCATATATTTT
CASSESTGSGNTIYF
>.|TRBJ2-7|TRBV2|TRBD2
TGTGCCAGCAGTGGGTTCGTCCTCGGACCAGCGGGAGGTGCCTACGAGCAGTACTTC
CASSGFVLGPAGGAYEQYF
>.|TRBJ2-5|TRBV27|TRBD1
TGTGCCAGCAGTTTGGCCGGGACAGGCCTCCGAGAGACCCAGTACTTC
CASSLAGTGLRETQYF
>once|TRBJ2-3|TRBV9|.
TGTGCCAGCAGCGTAGCCGGTTCGACTACAGATACGCAGTATTTT
CASSVAGSTTDTQYF
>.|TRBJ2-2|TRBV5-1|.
TGCGCCAGCAGTTCCGGGACAATGGGGACCGGGGAGCTGTTTTTT
CASSSGTMGTGELFF